This is a list of T cell receptor beta chains from one sample in a study of blood T cell repertoires in COVID-19. The data were produced by immunoSEQ multiplex PCR, yet TCRdb's version contains in-frame clones alone and is incomplete. The sample carries some 220,000 clones, 84% recorded once. The sequenced sample consisted of peripheral blood. The origin of the receptors is a woman aged 55-69 years who had recovered from COVID-19. The CDR3 runs from the conserved cysteine through the conserved F or W. D genes are given only for firm matches. Size is stated for part of the rows, as once, few or many counts, or as a class when the clone is expanded.

v_gene: TRBV6-2/TRBV6-3; j_gene: TRBJ1-4; abundance: few; d_gene: TRBD1; CDR3aa: CASSPDRVETNEKLFF; CDR3nt: TGTGCCAGCAGTCCGGACAGGGTTGAGACTAATGAAAAACTGTTTTTT
v_gene: TRBV2; j_gene: TRBJ1-2; abundance: NA; d_gene: TRBD1; CDR3aa: CASKLIAGQGEYGYTF; CDR3nt: TGTGCCAGCAAGCTAATTGCGGGACAGGGTGAATACGGCTACACCTTC
v_gene: TRBV11-2; j_gene: TRBJ2-3; abundance: NA; d_gene: TRBD2; CDR3aa: CASSPGTSGGVADTQYF; CDR3nt: TGTGCCAGCAGCCCCGGGACTAGCGGGGGGGTAGCAGATACGCAGTATTTT
v_gene: TRBV19; j_gene: TRBJ2-2; abundance: once; d_gene: NA; CDR3aa: CASSLQGGFTGELFF; CDR3nt: TGTGCCAGTAGTCTGCAGGGAGGCTTCACCGGGGAGCTGTTTTTT
v_gene: TRBV19; j_gene: TRBJ2-7; abundance: many; d_gene: TRBD1; CDR3aa: CASSPWTGGAMRQYF; CDR3nt: TGTGCCAGTAGTCCATGGACAGGGGGGGCTATGCGGCAGTACTTC
v_gene: TRBV19; j_gene: TRBJ2-2; abundance: NA; d_gene: TRBD1; CDR3aa: CASSPRTGANTGELFF; CDR3nt: TGTGCCAGTAGCCCGAGGACAGGGGCGAACACCGGGGAGCTGTTTTTT
v_gene: TRBV10-2; j_gene: TRBJ2-3; abundance: NA; d_gene: NA; CDR3aa: CASSEPDTGTDTQYF; CDR3nt: TGCGCCAGCAGTGAGCCCGACACTGGCACAGATACGCAGTATTTT
v_gene: TRBV7-9; j_gene: TRBJ2-3; abundance: NA; d_gene: NA; CDR3aa: CASSLEGTGDTQYF; CDR3nt: TGTGCCAGCAGCTTAGAAGGGACTGGAGATACGCAGTATTTT
v_gene: TRBV29-1; j_gene: TRBJ1-5; abundance: NA; d_gene: TRBD1; CDR3aa: CSARDSLNQPQHF; CDR3nt: TGCAGCGCCCGGGACAGTCTCAATCAGCCCCAGCATTTT
v_gene: TRBV3-1/TRBV3-2; j_gene: TRBJ2-5; abundance: NA; d_gene: TRBD2; CDR3aa: CASSQSGTSGVQETQYF; CDR3nt: TGTGCCAGCAGCCAAAGCGGGACTAGCGGGGTCCAAGAGACCCAGTACTTC
v_gene: TRBV7-8; j_gene: TRBJ1-2; abundance: NA; d_gene: NA; CDR3aa: CASSLALGKGHPRYGYTF; CDR3nt: TGTGCCAGCAGCTTAGCGCTGGGGAAGGGACACCCCCGGTATGGCTACACCTTC
v_gene: TRBV9; j_gene: TRBJ1-1; abundance: NA; d_gene: TRBD1; CDR3aa: CASAPGQGRTEAFF; CDR3nt: TGTGCCAGCGCCCCGGGACAGGGAAGGACTGAAGCTTTCTTT
v_gene: TRBV15; j_gene: TRBJ2-3; abundance: few; d_gene: TRBD1; CDR3aa: CATSRGDRDTDTQYF; CDR3nt: TGTGCCACCAGCAGAGGGGACAGAGACACAGATACGCAGTATTTT
v_gene: TRBV6-5; j_gene: TRBJ1-2; abundance: NA; d_gene: NA; CDR3aa: CASSYTPRTNYGYTF; CDR3nt: TGTGCCAGCAGTTACACCCCCAGGACTAACTATGGCTACACCTTC
v_gene: TRBV6-6; j_gene: TRBJ1-1; abundance: NA; d_gene: NA; CDR3aa: CASSYLTPEAFF; CDR3nt: TGTGCCAGCAGTTACTTGACACCTGAAGCTTTCTTT